This T cell receptor beta chain was retrieved from a study of blood T cells in healthy people across ages. General study results and limits: Long-lived and aged donors differed, with more naive CD4+ cells and higher diversity in the long-lived.

Primed by a sample-barcoded 5' primer and a J-beta primer mix, a second PCR proceeded for roughly 7 to 11 cycles. Per-sample output comprised a minimum of 2.5 million paired-end reads containing CDR3. TCRdb recomputed calls from the 5' RACE reads with MiXCR, one row per CDR3 protein. The sample comprises 750,000 or so distinct CDR3 sequences, 20% to 25% of which are singletons, and roughly a tenth rests with the top ten. Germline V CDR1 and CDR2: SGHRS, YFSETQ. V shed 5 bases, J shed 4 bases, and the junction held 11 bases outside the gene matches. The CDR3 consists of 16 residues. About this clonotype: Antigen unknown.

This same sample was also taken into another study, of T cells of mothers and their children. That report adds: Researchers report slightly higher, though non-significant, overlap in related mother-child pairs than in unrelated pairs.

The sequence was collected from a boy aged 10-17 years in good health. The chain links TRBV5-1 to TRBJ2-7, with 11 bases identical to TRBD1. The sample taken for sequencing was blood. The CDR3, as DNA: TGCGCCAGCAGGTTGAGGACAGGGGGCTCTCAGTACGAGCAGTACTTC. Its protein is CASRLRTGGSQYEQYF.